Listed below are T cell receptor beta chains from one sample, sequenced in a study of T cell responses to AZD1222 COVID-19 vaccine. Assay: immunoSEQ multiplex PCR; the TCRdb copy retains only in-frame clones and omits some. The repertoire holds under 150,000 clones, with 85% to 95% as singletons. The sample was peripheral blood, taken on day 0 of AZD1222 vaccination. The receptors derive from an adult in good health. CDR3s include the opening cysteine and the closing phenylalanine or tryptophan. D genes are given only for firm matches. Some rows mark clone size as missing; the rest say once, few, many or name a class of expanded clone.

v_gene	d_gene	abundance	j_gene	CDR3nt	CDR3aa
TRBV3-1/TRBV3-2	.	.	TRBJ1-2	TGTGCCAGCAGCCAGGAGGGGGGACCAGGTGGCTACACCTTC	CASSQEGGPGGYTF
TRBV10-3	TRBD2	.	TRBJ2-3	TGTGCCATCAGTGAGTCGATCCCCACTAGCGGGGGGGCGGAAGATACGCAGTATTTT	CAISESIPTSGGAEDTQYF
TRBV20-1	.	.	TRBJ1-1	TGCAGTGCTAGAAAAAGTGCTGAAGCTTTCTTT	CSARKSAEAFF
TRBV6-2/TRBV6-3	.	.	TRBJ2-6	TGTGCCAGCAGTTACCAGTTCTCTGGGGCCAACGTCCTGACTTTC	CASSYQFSGANVLTF
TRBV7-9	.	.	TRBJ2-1	TGTGCCAGCAGTAGGTCCGGACTCTCCTACAATGAGCAGTTCTTC	CASSRSGLSYNEQFF
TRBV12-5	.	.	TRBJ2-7	TGTGCTAGTGGTTTGGTAACCCCAGAGACCTACGAGCAGTACTTC	CASGLVTPETYEQYF
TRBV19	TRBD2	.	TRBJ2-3	TGTGCCAGTAGTAACCGCGGGGGGGCCCCGAGCACAGATACGCAGTATTTT	CASSNRGGAPSTDTQYF
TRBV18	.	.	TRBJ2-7	TGTGCCAGCTCACCGTTCCAGGGTAGGTCACACTACGAGCAGTACTTC	CASSPFQGRSHYEQYF
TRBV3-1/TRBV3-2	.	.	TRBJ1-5	TGTGCCAGCAGCCAAGGGGGGGCATACGATAGCAATCAGCCCCAGCATTTT	CASSQGGAYDSNQPQHF
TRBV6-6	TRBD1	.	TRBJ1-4	TGTGCCAGCAGTTACCCAACAGGGGGTGGTGAAAAACTGTTTTTT	CASSYPTGGGEKLFF
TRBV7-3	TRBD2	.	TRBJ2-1	TGTGCCAGCAGCTTAATTGGGCGAGCGGGGGGGCCCGACCCCTACAATGAGCAGTTCTTC	CASSLIGRAGGPDPYNEQFF
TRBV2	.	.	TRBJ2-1	TGTGCCAGCAGTGAAATGCCGTGGCAGGGGGGCCACAATGAGCAGTTCTTC	CASSEMPWQGGHNEQFF
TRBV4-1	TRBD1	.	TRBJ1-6	TGCGCCAGCAGCCAAGATTACAGGGGTTCTAGTTCACCCCTCCACTTT	CASSQDYRGSSSPLHF
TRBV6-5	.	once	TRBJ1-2	TGTGCCAGCAGTTACTCTTGGGGGAATGGTGGCTACACCTTC	CASSYSWGNGGYTF
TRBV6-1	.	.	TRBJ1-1	TGTGCCAGCAGTGAACCCGGGACTGAAGCTTTCTTT	CASSEPGTEAFF
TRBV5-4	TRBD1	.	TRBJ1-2	TGTGCCAGCAGCCGGGCGGGACAGGGGACGCCCTACACCTTC	CASSRAGQGTPYTF
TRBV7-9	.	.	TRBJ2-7	TGTGCCAGCAGCGCCTGGGGGGCTCGAGCCGAGCAGTACTTC	CASSAWGARAEQYF
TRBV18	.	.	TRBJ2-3	TGTGCCAGCTCACCCTCCCGTACAGATACGCAGTATTTT	CASSPSRTDTQYF
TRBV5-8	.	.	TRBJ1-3	TGTGCCAGCAGCTTGTCGCCCGGAAACACCATATATTTT	CASSLSPGNTIYF
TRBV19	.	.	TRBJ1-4	TGTGCCAGTAGTATCGGTCAGGGAAGGGAAAAACTGTTTTTT	CASSIGQGREKLFF
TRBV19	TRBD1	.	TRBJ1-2	TGTGCCAGTAGGCGGACCACAGGGGATGGCTACACCTTC	CASRRTTGDGYTF
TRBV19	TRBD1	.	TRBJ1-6	TGTGCCAGTAGTCGACAGGGAACCCCCCTCCACTTT	CASSRQGTPLHF
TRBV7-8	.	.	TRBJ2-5	TGTGCCAGCAGCCAGGTGGAGACCCAGTACTTC	CASSQVETQYF
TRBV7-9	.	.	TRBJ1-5	TGTGCCAGCACCCAGGGCAATCAGCCCCAGCATTTT	CASTQGNQPQHF
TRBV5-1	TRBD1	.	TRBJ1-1	TGCGCCAGCAGCGTGGACAGGGGTGACACTGAAGCTTTCTTT	CASSVDRGDTEAFF
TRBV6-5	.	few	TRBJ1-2	TGTGCCAGCTCCCGGGCTGGGAACTATGGCTACACCTTC	CASSRAGNYGYTF
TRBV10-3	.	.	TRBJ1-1	TGTGCCATCAGTGTGGGGGGCGCGAACACTGAAGCTTTCTTT	CAISVGGANTEAFF
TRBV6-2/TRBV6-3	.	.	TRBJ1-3	TGTGCCAGCAGTTACGGGGGAACTGGAAACACCATATATTTT	CASSYGGTGNTIYF
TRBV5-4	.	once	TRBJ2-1	TGTGCCAGCAGCTCGGAGACAGCGAGCTCCTACAATGAGCAGTTCTTC	CASSSETASSYNEQFF
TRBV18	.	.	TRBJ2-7	TGTGCCAGCTCACCGTCCGGGACGCTCTCCTACGAGCAGTACTTC	CASSPSGTLSYEQYF
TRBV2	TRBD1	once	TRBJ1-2	TGTGCCAGCAGTCCGACAGGGAGGGTGGACTATGGCTACACCTTC	CASSPTGRVDYGYTF
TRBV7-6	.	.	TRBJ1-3	TGTGCCAGCAGCTCCCTGGAAGGGAACTCTGGAAACACCATATATTTT	CASSSLEGNSGNTIYF
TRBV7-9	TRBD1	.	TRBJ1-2	TGTGCCAGCAGCTCCTCGGGACAGGGGGCCTATGGCTACACCTTC	CASSSSGQGAYGYTF
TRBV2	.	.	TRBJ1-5	TGTGCCAGCATGGGGGGGAGGGGAAATAGCAATCAGCCCCAGCATTTT	CASMGGRGNSNQPQHF
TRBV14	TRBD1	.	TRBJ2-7	TGTGCCAGCAGCCAATTGACAGGGGCCATCTACGAGCAGTACTTC	CASSQLTGAIYEQYF
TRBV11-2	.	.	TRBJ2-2	TGTGCCAGCAGCTTAGGTGTGGCAGGGTCTACCGGGGAGCTGTTTTTT	CASSLGVAGSTGELFF
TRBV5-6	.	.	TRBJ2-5	TGTGCCAGCAGCCGGGGAATGAGACCCCAGTACTTC	CASSRGMRPQYF
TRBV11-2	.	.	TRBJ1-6	TGTGCCAGCAGCTTAGTGGGGCGAGGGTACGCTAATTCACCCCTCCACTTT	CASSLVGRGYANSPLHF
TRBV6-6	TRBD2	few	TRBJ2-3	TGTGCCAGCGGGGCTAGCGGGGCAGATACGCAGTATTTT	CASGASGADTQYF
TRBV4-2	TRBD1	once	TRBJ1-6	TGTGCCAGCAGCCAAGATCCCTCCAGGGGGTTTGGATCACCCCTCCACTTT	CASSQDPSRGFGSPLHF
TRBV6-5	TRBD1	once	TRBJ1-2	TGTGCCAGCAGCTCTGGGACAGGGGGCTATGGCTACACCTTC	CASSSGTGGYGYTF